What follows are 10 T cell receptor beta chains derived from one specimen sequenced in a study of cytotoxic CD8 clonotypes in ibrutinib-treated CLL. TCRdb keeps only in-frame clones here, not all; method: immunoSEQ multiplex PCR. The repertoire holds about 140,000 clones, with around 84% as singletons. Sequenced material: PBMCs, taken after 36 months of ibrutinib treatment. The source of these receptors is a human donor with chronic lymphocytic leukemia.

V gene TRBV7-9 combines with J gene TRBJ2-1, with 7 bases fitting TRBD1. Germline V gives CDR1 SEHNR, CDR2 FQNEAQ (reference sequence). With 8 bases clipped from V and 12 bases from J, the junction kept 13 bases outside the gene matches. CDR3 size: 13 residues. The CDR3 sequence is CASRTRQGYRQFF. In DNA, the CDR3 is TGTGCCAGCCGGACGCGACAGGGATATCGGCAGTTCTTC. The full variable domain, completed using reference TRBV7-9 and TRBJ2-1, is DTGVSQNPRHKITKRGQNVTFRCDPISEHNRLYWYRQTLGQGPEFLTYFQNEAQLEKSRLLSDRFSAERPKGSFSTLEIQRTEQGDSAMYLCASRTRQGYRQFFGPGTRLTVL.

The chain carries TRBV10-1 and TRBJ2-3; possibly TRBD1 or TRBD2 for D (7 bases each). Germline lookup yields CDR1 WNHNN and CDR2 SYGVQD (reference sequence). This CDR3 comprises 14 residues. Trimming removed 7 bases at V and 5 bases at J, with 16 bases between. The DNA for the CDR3 is TGCGCCAGCACGGGGGGACAGACCGAAGATACGCAGTATTTT. This encodes CASTGGQTEDTQYF.

The V call is TRBV19, the J call TRBJ1-1; no firm D call. V was pared by 5 bases and J by 2 bases, with 9 bases between. The germline V gene has CDR1 LNHDA and CDR2 SQIVND (reference sequence). This CDR3 spans 13 amino acids. For the CDR3, the DNA is TGTGCCAGTAGTTACGCAGCTAACACTGAAGCTTTCTTT. It translates to CASSYAANTEAFF.

This sequence joins TRBV7-2 and TRBJ2-1, with 7 bases identical to TRBD2. J lost 4 bases, V lost 1 base, and 4 bases had no gene match. CDR1 is SGHTA and CDR2 is FQGNSA in the germline V gene. The CDR3 runs to 15 residues. The CDR3 loop reads CASSLERGPYNEQFF. The CDR3 DNA reads as TGTGCCAGCAGCTTAGAGCGGGGACCATACAATGAGCAGTTCTTC.

The V call is TRBV6-1, the J call TRBJ1-4; D unclear. Trimming took off 5 bases at V and 5 bases at J, with 15 bases between the two ends. From germline, CDR1 is MNHNS and CDR2 SASEGT. This CDR3 has 15 amino acids. The CDR3 DNA is TGTGCCAGCAGTCCCTATGGGCTTTGGAATGAAAAACTGTTTTTT. Translating gives CASSPYGLWNEKLFF.

The rearrangement joins TRBV29-1 to TRBJ2-7; the D is unclear. The CDR3 contains 13 residues. In germline, CDR1 is SQVTM, CDR2 ANQGSEA. V was clipped by 5 bases and J by 2 bases, with 13 bases between them. The CDR3 DNA sequence: TGCAGCGTTATCCCGGCACACACCTACGAGCAGTACTTC. This sequence encodes CSVIPAHTYEQYF.

The gene calls are TRBV19 and TRBJ1-2, with a possible D match to TRBD1 (5 bases). Germline V gene data show CDR1 as LNHDA and CDR2 as SQIVND (reference sequence). The CDR3 is made up of 15 amino acids. The ends were cut back, 0 bases at V and 7 bases at J, with 15 bases in the middle. The CDR3 region has the DNA TGTGCCAGTAGTATAGATGTCAGGGATTACCGTGGCTACACCTTC. Its protein product is CASSIDVRDYRGYTF.

V is TRBV6-1 and J is TRBJ2-5, with D hard to call. The CDR3 totals 13 residues. Germline lookup yields CDR1 MNHNS and CDR2 SASEGT. Trimming took off 7 bases at V and 4 bases at J, with 13 bases between the two ends. CDR3 coding DNA: TGTGCCAGCACCTCCAGGTTTGGAGAGACCCAGTACTTC. Translated, it gives CASTSRFGETQYF.

This rearrangement joins TRBV5-4 to TRBJ2-7; D might be TRBD1 (6 bases). V lost 4 bases and J lost 2, with 13 bases in between. CDR1 and CDR2 (germline): SGHNT, YYREEE (reference sequence). The CDR3 spans 14 residues. The CDR3 here is CASSPRTAAYEQYF. The CDR3 nucleotides are TGTGCCAGCAGCCCGCGGACAGCAGCCTACGAGCAGTACTTC.

The V gene is TRBV27, the J gene TRBJ2-7; 11 bases map to TRBD2. Per germline, CDR1 MNHEY and CDR2 SMNVEV (reference sequence). The CDR3 contains 16 residues. The junction had 8 bases not matched to a gene; V was cut back by 6 bases and J by 1 base. The CDR3 coding sequence is TGTGCCAGCAGGGGGACTAGCGGCTACTTTTCCTACGAGCAGTACTTC. Protein: CASRGTSGYFSYEQYF.